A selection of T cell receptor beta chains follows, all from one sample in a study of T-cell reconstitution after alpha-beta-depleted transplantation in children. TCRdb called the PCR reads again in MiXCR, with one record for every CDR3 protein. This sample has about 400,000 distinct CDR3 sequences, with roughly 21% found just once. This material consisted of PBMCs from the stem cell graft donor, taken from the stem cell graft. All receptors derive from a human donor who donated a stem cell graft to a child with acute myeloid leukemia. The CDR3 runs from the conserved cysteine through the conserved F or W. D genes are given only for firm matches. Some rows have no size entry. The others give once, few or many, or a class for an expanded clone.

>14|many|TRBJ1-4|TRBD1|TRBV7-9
TGTGCCAGCAGCCAGGGGGTAACTAATGAAAAACTGTTTTTT
CASSQGVTNEKLFF
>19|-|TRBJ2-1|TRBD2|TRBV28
TGTGCCAGCATTCCACCCGGACTAGCGGGAGGTGGGGTCTACAATGAGCAGTTCTTC
CASIPPGLAGGGVYNEQFF
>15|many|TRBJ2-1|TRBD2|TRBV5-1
TGCGCCAGCACACACGGGCTAGCGGGACACAATGAGCAGTTCTTC
CASTHGLAGHNEQFF
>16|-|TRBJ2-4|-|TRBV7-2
TGTGCCAGCAGGAATAGGGGGGACTTAGCCAAAAACATTCAGTACTTC
CASRNRGDLAKNIQYF
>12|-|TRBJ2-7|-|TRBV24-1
TGTGCCACGCCTACTAGTACCGCCGGGCAGTACTTC
CATPTSTAGQYF
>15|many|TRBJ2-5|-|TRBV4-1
TGCGCCAGCAGCCAAGAGGGTGGCAGGGTAGAGACCCAGTACTTC
CASSQEGGRVETQYF
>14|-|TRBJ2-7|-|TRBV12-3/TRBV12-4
TGTGCCAGCAGTTTAATGGGCCCGGCCCACGAGCAGTACTTC
CASSLMGPAHEQYF
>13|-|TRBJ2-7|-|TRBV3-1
TGTGCCAGCAGCCAACGGGGATCCTACGAGCAGTACTTC
CASSQRGSYEQYF
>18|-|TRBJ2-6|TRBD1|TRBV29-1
TGCAGCGTTGAATTGGACGGACAGGAATTCTCTGGGGCCAACGTCCTGACTTTC
CSVELDGQEFSGANVLTF
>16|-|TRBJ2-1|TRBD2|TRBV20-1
TGCAGTGGGGTGCTTCTTGTGGCGGGAGTCGTCAATGAGCAGTTCTTC
CSGVLLVAGVVNEQFF
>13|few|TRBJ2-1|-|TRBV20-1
TGCAGTGCTAGAAATGGTGGGGTAAATGAGCAGTTCTTC
CSARNGGVNEQFF
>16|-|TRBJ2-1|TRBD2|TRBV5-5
TGTGCCAGCAGCTCTAGACTAGCGGGAGGTTTCGGTGAGCAGTTCTTC
CASSSRLAGGFGEQFF
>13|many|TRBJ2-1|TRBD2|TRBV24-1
TGTGCCACGGTTGGCGGGAGTGAGGATGAGCAGTTCTTC
CATVGGSEDEQFF
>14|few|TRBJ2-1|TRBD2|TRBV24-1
TGTGCCATCGCCGGGACTAGCCCCTACAATGAGCAGTTCTTC
CAIAGTSPYNEQFF
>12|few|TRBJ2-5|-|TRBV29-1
TGCAGCGTTGGTCCTAACGGGGAGACCCAGTACTTC
CSVGPNGETQYF